A single TCR beta chain is shown here with its context. What it binds is not known. This sample is drawn from a study of EBV T-cell therapy then PD-1 blockade in nasopharyngeal carcinoma. TCRdb's table, derived via immunoSEQ multiplex PCR, lists solely in-frame clones and lacks some. The table lists about 19,000 clones, approximately 81% of them singletons. This sample's treatment: AdE1-LMPpoly-expanded autologous EBV-specific T-cell therapy followed by anti-PD-1 nivolumab. The clonotype was recovered from a man in his forties or fifties with nasopharyngeal carcinoma. The specimen comprised CD8+ T cells from blood, sampled between days 25 and 35 from a patient whose treatment included autologous EBV-specific T cells and nivolumab.

The CDR3 region has the DNA TGTGCCTGGAGTAGCGGGAAAATCGGCACTGAAGCTTTCTTT. It translates to CAWSSGKIGTEAFF. This chain joins TRBV30 and TRBJ1-1; D call uncertain. The germline CDR1 and CDR2 sequences are GTSNPN and SVGIG (reference sequence). V was shortened by 2 bases and J by 4 bases, with 14 bases between the two germline ends. The CDR3 extends over 14 amino acids. Filled out from reference TRBV30 and TRBJ1-1, the complete variable domain reads SQTIHQWPATLVQPVGSPLSLECTVEGTSNPNLYWYRQAAGRGLQLLFYSVGIGQISSEVPQNLSASRPQDRQFILSSKKLLLSDSGFYLCAWSSGKIGTEAFFGQGTRLTVV.